The rows below give T cell receptor beta chains drawn from one sample of a study of blood T cell repertoires in COVID-19. The table came from immunoSEQ multiplex PCR; TCRdb's copy has only in-frame clones and leaves some out. This sample has roughly 84,000 clones, with 60% to 80% found just once. The specimen was peripheral blood. The receptors here all came from a woman in her forties or fifties with acute or convalescent COVID-19. Both conserved end residues are part of each CDR3. The order of the fields is clone size, J gene, D gene, V gene, CDR3 protein, CDR3 DNA. A D gene is named only where the DNA matches it firmly. A clone size is listed for some rows: how often the clone was seen (once, few, many), or a class if it is expanded.

. | TRBJ2-4 | . | TRBV21-1 | CASSMREGGELAKNIQYF | TGTGCCAGCAGCATGCGTGAGGGCGGGGAACTAGCCAAAAACATTCAGTACTTC
few | TRBJ1-6 | . | TRBV30 | CAWKQDYNSPLHF | TGTGCCTGGAAACAGGATTATAATTCACCCCTCCACTTT
. | TRBJ1-2 | . | TRBV28 | CASSFRGGYGYTF | TGTGCCAGCAGTTTTCGGGGTGGCTATGGCTACACCTTC
. | TRBJ1-6 | TRBD1 | TRBV6-5 | CASRSGQGGSPLHF | TGTGCCAGCAGATCCGGACAGGGGGGTTCACCCCTCCACTTT
. | TRBJ2-1 | TRBD2 | TRBV20-1 | CSASEASGDYNEQFF | TGCAGTGCTAGTGAGGCTAGCGGGGATTACAATGAGCAGTTCTTC
. | TRBJ2-2 | . | TRBV7-2 | CASSPNNLRNTGELFF | TGTGCCAGCAGCCCAAACAACCTTCGGAACACCGGGGAGCTGTTTTTT
. | TRBJ1-1 | . | TRBV6-6 | CASSYGSTGMSTEAFF | TGTGCCAGCAGTTACGGCAGTACGGGGATGAGCACTGAAGCTTTCTTT
. | TRBJ1-5 | . | TRBV12-3/TRBV12-4 | CASSLASQPQHF | TGTGCCAGCAGTTTAGCCAGTCAGCCCCAGCATTTT
few | TRBJ1-4 | . | TRBV5-4 | CASSLPGVEEKLFF | TGTGCCAGCAGCTTGCCCGGGGTAGAGGAAAAACTGTTTTTT
. | TRBJ2-1 | TRBD2 | TRBV7-9 | CASSPQGGGGSNEQFF | TGTGCCAGCAGTCCCCAGGGCGGGGGGGGTTCTAATGAGCAGTTCTTC
few | TRBJ2-2 | TRBD1 | TRBV24-1 | CATSANPGQGKAGELFF | TGTGCCACCAGTGCTAACCCGGGACAGGGGAAAGCCGGGGAGCTGTTTTTT
few | TRBJ2-3 | . | TRBV4-1 | CASSQEGHTDTQYF | TGCGCCAGCAGCCAAGAGGGGCACACAGATACGCAGTATTTT
. | TRBJ1-3 | TRBD1 | TRBV3-1/TRBV3-2 | CASSQAGTGGRYTIYF | TGTGCCAGCAGCCAAGCCGGGACAGGGGGCCGGTACACCATATATTTT
few | TRBJ1-1 | . | TRBV15 | CATSRDNGGGSAEAFF | TGTGCCACCAGCAGAGATAACGGCGGGGGCTCTGCTGAAGCTTTCTTT
. | TRBJ2-7 | . | TRBV3-1/TRBV3-2 | CASSQVSGQGEQYF | TGTGCCAGCAGCCAAGTGAGTGGCCAGGGGGAGCAGTACTTC
few | TRBJ1-6 | . | TRBV7-9 | CASSLGSSYNSPLHF | TGTGCCAGCAGCTTAGGGAGCTCCTATAATTCACCCCTCCACTTT
. | TRBJ2-7 | . | TRBV7-9 | CASVLGTSYEQYF | TGTGCCAGCGTCTTAGGGACATCCTACGAGCAGTACTTC
. | TRBJ2-3 | . | TRBV5-6 | CASSLEASSSDTQYF | TGTGCCAGCAGCTTGGAAGCTAGTAGTTCCGATACGCAGTATTTT
. | TRBJ1-1 | TRBD1 | TRBV7-2 | CASSQTGGSTEAFF | TGTGCCAGCAGCCAAACAGGGGGAAGCACTGAAGCTTTCTTT
. | TRBJ2-3 | . | TRBV6-6 | CASSYSEFQGTDTQYF | TGTGCCAGCAGTTACTCGGAATTCCAGGGCACAGATACGCAGTATTTT
. | TRBJ1-5 | TRBD1 | TRBV28 | CATFPGQGAYSNQPQHF | TGTGCCACTTTTCCGGGACAGGGAGCTTATAGCAATCAGCCCCAGCATTTT
. | TRBJ2-2 | . | TRBV4-2 | CASRPTENTGELFF | TGTGCCAGCAGACCGACAGAGAACACCGGGGAGCTGTTTTTT
. | TRBJ1-1 | . | TRBV2 | CASRPGISTEAFF | TGTGCCAGCAGACCAGGGATTTCTACTGAAGCTTTCTTT
. | TRBJ1-1 | . | TRBV4-3 | CASSQGMRTEAFF | TGCGCCAGCAGCCAAGGAATGAGGACTGAAGCTTTCTTT